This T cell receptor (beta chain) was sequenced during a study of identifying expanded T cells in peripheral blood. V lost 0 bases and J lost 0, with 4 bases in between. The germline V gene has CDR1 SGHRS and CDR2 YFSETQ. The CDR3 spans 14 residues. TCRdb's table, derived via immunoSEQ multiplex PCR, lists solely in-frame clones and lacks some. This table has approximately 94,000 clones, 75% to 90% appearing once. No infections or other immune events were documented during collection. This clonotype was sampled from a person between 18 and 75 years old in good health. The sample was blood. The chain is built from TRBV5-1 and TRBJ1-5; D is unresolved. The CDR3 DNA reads TGCGCCAGCAGCTTGGACGGTAGCAATCAGCCCCAGCATTTT. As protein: CASSLDGSNQPQHF.